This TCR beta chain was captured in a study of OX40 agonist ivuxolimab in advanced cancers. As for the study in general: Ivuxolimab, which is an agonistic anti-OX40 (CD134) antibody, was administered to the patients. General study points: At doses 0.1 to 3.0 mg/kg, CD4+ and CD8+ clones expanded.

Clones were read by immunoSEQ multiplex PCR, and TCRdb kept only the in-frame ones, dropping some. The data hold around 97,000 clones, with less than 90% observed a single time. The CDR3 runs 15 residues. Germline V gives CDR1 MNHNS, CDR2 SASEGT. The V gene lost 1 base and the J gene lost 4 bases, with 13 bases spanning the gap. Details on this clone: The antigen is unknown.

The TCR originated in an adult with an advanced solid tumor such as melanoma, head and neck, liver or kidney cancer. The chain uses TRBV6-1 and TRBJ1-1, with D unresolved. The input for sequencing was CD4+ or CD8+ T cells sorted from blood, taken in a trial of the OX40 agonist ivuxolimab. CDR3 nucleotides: TGTGCCAGCAGTGAAGGTTTTCTAGGAGGCACTGAAGCTTTCTTT. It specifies CASSEGFLGGTEAFF.